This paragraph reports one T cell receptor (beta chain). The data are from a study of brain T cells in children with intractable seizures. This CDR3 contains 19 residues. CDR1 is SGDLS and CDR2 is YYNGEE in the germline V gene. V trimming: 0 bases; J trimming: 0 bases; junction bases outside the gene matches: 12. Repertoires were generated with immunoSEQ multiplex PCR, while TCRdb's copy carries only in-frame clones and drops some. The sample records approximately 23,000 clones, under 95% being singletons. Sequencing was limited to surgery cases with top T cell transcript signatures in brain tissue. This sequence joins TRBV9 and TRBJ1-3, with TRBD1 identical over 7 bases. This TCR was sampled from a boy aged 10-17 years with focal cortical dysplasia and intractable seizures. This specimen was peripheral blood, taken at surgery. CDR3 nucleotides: TGTGCCAGCAGCGTAGAGGACAGGCTAAACCCCTTCTCTGGAAACACCATATATTTT. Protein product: CASSVEDRLNPFSGNTIYF.